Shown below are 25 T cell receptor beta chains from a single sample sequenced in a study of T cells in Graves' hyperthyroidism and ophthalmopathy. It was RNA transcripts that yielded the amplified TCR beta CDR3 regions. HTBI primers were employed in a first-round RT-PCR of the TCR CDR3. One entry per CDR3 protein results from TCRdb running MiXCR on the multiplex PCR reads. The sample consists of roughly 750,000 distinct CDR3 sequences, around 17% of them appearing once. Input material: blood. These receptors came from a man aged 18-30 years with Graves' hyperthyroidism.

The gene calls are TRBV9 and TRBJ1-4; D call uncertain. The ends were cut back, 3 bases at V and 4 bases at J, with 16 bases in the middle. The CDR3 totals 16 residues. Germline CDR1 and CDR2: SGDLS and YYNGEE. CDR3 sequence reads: CASSEKMGLSNEKLFF. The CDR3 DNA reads TGTGCCAGCAGCGAGAAGATGGGTCTAAGTAATGAAAAACTGTTTTTT.

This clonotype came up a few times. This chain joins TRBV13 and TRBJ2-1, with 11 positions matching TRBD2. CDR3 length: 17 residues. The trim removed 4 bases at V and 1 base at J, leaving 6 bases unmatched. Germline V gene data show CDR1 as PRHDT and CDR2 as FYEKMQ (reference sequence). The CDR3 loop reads CASSSELAGDSYNEQFF. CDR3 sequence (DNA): TGTGCCAGCAGCTCAGAACTAGCGGGAGATTCCTACAATGAGCAGTTCTTC.

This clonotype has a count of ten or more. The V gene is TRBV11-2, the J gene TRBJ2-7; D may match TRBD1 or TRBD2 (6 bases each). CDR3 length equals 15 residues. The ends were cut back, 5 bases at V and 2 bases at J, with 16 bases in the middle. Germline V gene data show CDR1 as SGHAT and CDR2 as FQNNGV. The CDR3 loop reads CASSKEGGPAYEQYF. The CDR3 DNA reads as TGTGCCAGCAGCAAAGAGGGGGGTCCCGCCTACGAGCAGTACTTC.

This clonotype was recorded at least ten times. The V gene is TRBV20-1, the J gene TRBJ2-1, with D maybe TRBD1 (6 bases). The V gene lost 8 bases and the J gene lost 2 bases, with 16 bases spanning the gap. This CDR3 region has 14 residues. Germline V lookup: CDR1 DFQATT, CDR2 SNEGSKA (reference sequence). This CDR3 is CSPKGDHPYNEQFF. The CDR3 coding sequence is TGCAGTCCCAAGGGGGACCACCCCTACAATGAGCAGTTCTTC.

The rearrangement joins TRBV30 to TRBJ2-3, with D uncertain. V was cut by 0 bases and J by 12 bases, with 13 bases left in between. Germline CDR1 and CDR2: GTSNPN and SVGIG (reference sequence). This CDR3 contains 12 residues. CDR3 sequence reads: CAWSVKAVPQYF. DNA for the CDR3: TGTGCCTGGAGTGTTAAGGCGGTTCCACAGTATTTT.

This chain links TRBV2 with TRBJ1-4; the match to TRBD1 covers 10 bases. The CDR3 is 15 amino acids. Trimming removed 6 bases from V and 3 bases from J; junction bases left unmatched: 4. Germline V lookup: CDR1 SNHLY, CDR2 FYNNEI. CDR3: CASRAGQGANEKLFF. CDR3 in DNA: TGTGCCAGCAGAGCCGGACAGGGGGCTAATGAAAAACTGTTTTTT. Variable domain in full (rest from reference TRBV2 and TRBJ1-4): EPEVTQTPSHQVTQMGQEVILRCVPISNHLYFYWYRQILGQKVEFLVSFYNNEISEKSEIFDDQFSVERPDGSNFTLKIRSTKLEDSAMYFCASRAGQGANEKLFFGSGTQLSVL.

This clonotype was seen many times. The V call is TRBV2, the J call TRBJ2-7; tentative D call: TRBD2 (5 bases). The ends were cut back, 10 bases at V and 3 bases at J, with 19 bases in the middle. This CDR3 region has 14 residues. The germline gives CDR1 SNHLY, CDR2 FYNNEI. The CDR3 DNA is TGTGCCACCCATAGCGAGAGAAATGGCTACGAGCAGTACTTC. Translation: CATHSERNGYEQYF.

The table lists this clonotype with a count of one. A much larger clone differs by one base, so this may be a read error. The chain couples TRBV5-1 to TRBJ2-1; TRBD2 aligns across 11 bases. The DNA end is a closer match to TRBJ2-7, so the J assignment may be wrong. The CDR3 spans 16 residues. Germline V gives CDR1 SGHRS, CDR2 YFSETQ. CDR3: CASSSGPGLAANEQYF. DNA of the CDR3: TGCGCCAGCAGCTCGGGGCCGGGACTAGCGGCCAATGAGCAGTACTTC.

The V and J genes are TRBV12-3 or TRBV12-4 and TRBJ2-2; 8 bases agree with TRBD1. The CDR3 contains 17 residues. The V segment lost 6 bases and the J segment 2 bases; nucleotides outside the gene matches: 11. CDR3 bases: TGTGCCAGCAGGGGGAGACAGGGGCCGCTAAACACCGGGGAGCTGTTTTTT. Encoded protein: CASRGRQGPLNTGELFF.

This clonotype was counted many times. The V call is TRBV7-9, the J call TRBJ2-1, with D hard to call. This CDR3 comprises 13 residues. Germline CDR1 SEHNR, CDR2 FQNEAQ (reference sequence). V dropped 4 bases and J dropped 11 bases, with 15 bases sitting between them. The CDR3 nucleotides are TGTGCCAGCAGCTCAGCACCAGTCCCGCAGCAGTTCTTC. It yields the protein CASSSAPVPQQFF.

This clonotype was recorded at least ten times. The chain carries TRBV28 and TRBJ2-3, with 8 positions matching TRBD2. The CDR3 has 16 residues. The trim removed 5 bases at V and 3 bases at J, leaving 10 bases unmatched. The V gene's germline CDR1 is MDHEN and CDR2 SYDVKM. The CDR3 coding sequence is TGTGCCAGCAGTCAAGGGGCTTCGGGAGGGACAGATACGCAGTATTTT. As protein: CASSQGASGGTDTQYF.

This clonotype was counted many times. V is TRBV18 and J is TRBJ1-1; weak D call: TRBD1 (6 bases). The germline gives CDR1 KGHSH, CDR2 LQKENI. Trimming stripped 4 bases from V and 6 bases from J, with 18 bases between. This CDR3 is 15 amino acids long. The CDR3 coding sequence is TGTGCCAGCTCACTTACAGGGCCCCCGAAAGCTGAAGCTTTCTTT. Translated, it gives CASSLTGPPKAEAFF.

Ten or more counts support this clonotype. CDR3 in amino acids: CASSYGSHYEQYF. The DNA of the CDR3 is TGTGCCAGCAGTTATGGCAGCCACTACGAGCAGTACTTC. The J gene is TRBJ2-7, the V gene TRBV6-2 or TRBV6-3; D not certain. From germline, CDR1 is MNHEY and CDR2 SVGEGT. Deletions cut 3 bases from V and 3 bases from J, with 9 bases between. The CDR3 is 13 residues long.

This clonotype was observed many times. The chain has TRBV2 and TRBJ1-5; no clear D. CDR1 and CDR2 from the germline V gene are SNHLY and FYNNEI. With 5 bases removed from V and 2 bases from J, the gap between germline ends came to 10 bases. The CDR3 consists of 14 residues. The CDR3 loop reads CASSSESGNQPQHF. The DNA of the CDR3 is TGTGCCAGCAGTAGTGAGTCGGGCAATCAGCCCCAGCATTTT.

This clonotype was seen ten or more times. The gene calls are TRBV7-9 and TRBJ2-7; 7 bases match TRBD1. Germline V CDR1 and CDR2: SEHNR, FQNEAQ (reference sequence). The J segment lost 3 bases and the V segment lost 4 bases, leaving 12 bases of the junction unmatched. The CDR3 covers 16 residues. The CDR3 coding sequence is TGTGCCAGCAGCTCTTTAAAAATGGGACAGCTCTACGAGCAGTACTTC. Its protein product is CASSSLKMGQLYEQYF. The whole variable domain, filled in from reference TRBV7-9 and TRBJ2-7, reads DTGVSQNPRHKITKRGQNVTFRCDPISEHNRLYWYRQTLGQGPEFLTYFQNEAQLEKSRLLSDRFSAERPKGSFSTLEIQRTEQGDSAMYLCASSSLKMGQLYEQYFGPGTRLTVT.

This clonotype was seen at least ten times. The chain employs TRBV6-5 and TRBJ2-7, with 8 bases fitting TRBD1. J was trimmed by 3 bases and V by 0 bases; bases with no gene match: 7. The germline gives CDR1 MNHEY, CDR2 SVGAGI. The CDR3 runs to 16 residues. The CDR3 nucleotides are TGTGCCAGCAGTTACTCGTCCCAGGGGGCATTCTACGAGCAGTACTTC. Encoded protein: CASSYSSQGAFYEQYF.

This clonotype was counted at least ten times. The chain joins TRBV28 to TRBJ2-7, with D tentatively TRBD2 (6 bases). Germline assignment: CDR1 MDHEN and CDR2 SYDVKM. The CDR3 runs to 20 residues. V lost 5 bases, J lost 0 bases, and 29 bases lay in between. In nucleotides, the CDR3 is TGTGCCAGCAGTCAGAAGTTTTCCTGGGGACTCACGGCCGACTCCTACGAGCAGTACTTC. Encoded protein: CASSQKFSWGLTADSYEQYF.

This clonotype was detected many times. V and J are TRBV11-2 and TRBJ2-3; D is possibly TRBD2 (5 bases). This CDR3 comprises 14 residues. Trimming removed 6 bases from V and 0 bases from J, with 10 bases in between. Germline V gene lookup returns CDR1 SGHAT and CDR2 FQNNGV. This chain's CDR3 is CASRKRLSTDTQYF. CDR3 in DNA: TGTGCCAGCAGAAAGCGGTTAAGCACAGATACGCAGTATTTT.

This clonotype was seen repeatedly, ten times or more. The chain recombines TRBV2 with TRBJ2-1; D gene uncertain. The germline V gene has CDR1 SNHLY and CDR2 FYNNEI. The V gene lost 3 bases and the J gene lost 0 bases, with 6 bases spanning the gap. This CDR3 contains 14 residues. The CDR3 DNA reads TGTGCCAGCAGTGATGTGGTCTCCTACAATGAGCAGTTCTTC. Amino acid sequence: CASSDVVSYNEQFF. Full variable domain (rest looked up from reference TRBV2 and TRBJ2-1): EPEVTQTPSHQVTQMGQEVILRCVPISNHLYFYWYRQILGQKVEFLVSFYNNEISEKSEIFDDQFSVERPDGSNFTLKIRSTKLEDSAMYFCASSDVVSYNEQFFGPGTRLTVL.

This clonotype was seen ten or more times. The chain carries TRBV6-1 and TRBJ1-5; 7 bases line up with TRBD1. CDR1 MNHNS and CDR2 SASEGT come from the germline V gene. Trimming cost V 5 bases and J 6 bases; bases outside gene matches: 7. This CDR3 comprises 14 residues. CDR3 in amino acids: CASSLAPGGQPQHF. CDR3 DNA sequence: TGTGCCAGCAGTCTCGCCCCAGGGGGTCAGCCCCAGCATTTT.

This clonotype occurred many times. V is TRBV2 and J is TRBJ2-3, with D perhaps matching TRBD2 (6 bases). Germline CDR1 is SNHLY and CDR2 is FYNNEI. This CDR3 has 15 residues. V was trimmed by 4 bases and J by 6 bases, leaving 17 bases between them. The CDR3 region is CASSAVQIGGDTQYF. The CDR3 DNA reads TGTGCCAGCAGTGCGGTACAGATCGGGGGTGATACGCAGTATTTT.

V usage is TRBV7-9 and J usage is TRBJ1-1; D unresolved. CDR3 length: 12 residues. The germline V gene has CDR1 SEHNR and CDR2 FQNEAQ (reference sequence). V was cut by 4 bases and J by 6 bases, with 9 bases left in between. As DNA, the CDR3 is TGTGCCAGCAGCTACGGGTACTCTGAAGCTTTCTTT. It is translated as CASSYGYSEAFF.

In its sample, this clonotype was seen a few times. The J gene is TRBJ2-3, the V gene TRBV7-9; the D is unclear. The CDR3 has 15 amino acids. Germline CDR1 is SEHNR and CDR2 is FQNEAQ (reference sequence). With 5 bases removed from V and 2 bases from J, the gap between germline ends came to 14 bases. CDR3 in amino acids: CASSPREQLTDTQYF. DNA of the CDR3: TGTGCCAGCAGCCCAAGAGAACAGCTCACAGATACGCAGTATTTT. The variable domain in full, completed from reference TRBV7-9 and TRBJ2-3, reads DTGVSQNPRHKITKRGQNVTFRCDPISEHNRLYWYRQTLGQGPEFLTYFQNEAQLEKSRLLSDRFSAERPKGSFSTLEIQRTEQGDSAMYLCASSPREQLTDTQYFGPGTRLTVL.

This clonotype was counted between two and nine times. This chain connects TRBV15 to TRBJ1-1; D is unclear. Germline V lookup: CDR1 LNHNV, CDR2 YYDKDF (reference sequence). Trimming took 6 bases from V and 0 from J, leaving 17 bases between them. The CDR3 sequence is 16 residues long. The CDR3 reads CATRGYRDTLNTEAFF. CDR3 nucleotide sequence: TGTGCCACCAGGGGGTACAGAGATACTTTGAACACTGAAGCTTTCTTT.

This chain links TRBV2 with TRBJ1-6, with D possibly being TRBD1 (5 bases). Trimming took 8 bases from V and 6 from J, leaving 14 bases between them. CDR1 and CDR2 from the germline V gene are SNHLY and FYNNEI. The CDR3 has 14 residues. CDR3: CASSRQLPNSPLHF. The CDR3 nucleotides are TGTGCCAGCTCCAGACAGCTCCCTAATTCACCCCTCCACTTT.